This entry lists 27 T cell receptor beta chains sequenced from one sample in a study of cytomegalovirus exposure and HLA in healthy donors. Libraries were prepared by immunoSEQ multiplex PCR; TCRdb keeps only in-frame clonotypes and omits some of them. Of 150,000 to 250,000 clones detected, about 79% appear once; the ten largest clones hold around 15%. The source material was PBMCs. The source of these receptors is a woman aged 25 to 39 in good health and CMV-seropositive.

The V gene is TRBV6-1, the J gene TRBJ1-2; weak D call: TRBD1 (5 bases). CDR1 and CDR2 (germline): MNHNS, SASEGT. V was clipped by 2 bases and J by 5 bases, with 12 bases between them. The CDR3 length is 14 residues. CDR3 region: CASSEMEGTYGYTF. Here the CDR3 DNA reads TGTGCCAGCAGTGAAATGGAGGGGACTTATGGCTACACCTTC.

This chain connects TRBV6-6 to TRBJ2-7; unclear D gene. Germline lookup yields CDR1 MNHNY and CDR2 SVGAGI (reference sequence). The length of the CDR3 is 13 residues. Trimming took 4 bases from V and 1 from J, leaving 8 bases between them. In nucleotides, the CDR3 is TGTGCCAGCAGTTTCCAGGAATCCTACGAGCAGTACTTC. This gives the protein CASSFQESYEQYF.

This clone was picked up one time. J is TRBJ2-2 and V is TRBV7-2, with a possible D match to TRBD2 (5 bases). CDR1 and CDR2 from the germline V gene are SGHTA and FQGNSA. Trimming left V 2 bases short and J 0 bases short, with 13 bases between. This CDR3 is built from 17 residues. The CDR3 region is CASSLRGRVTNTGELFF. Written as DNA, the CDR3 is TGTGCCAGCAGCTTACGAGGGCGGGTTACGAACACCGGGGAGCTGTTTTTT.

The chain has TRBV7-6 and TRBJ2-1; D is unclear. V gave up 0 bases and J gave up 1 base, with 7 bases separating them. The germline gives CDR1 SGHVS, CDR2 FNYEAQ. The CDR3 has 15 residues. CDR3 residues: CASSLAGSSYNEQFF. The CDR3 DNA reads as TGTGCCAGCAGCTTAGCGGGCAGTTCCTACAATGAGCAGTTCTTC.

The V call is TRBV10-2, the J call TRBJ1-2, with a possible D match to TRBD1 (5 bases). Trimming cost V 6 bases and J 4 bases, with 12 bases left between them. Germline assignment: CDR1 WSHSY and CDR2 SAAADI. This CDR3 has 13 residues. The CDR3 protein is CASREGVFYGYTF. For the CDR3, the DNA is TGCGCCAGCAGGGAAGGGGTTTTCTATGGCTACACCTTC.

Notes on this clone: Other DNA sequences in this sample translate to the same CDR3. The chain employs TRBV6-5 and TRBJ1-2; 9 bases are a match to TRBD1. CDR1 and CDR2 (germline): MNHEY, SVGAGI. This CDR3 spans 15 amino acids. The J segment lost 4 bases and the V segment lost 4 bases, leaving 7 bases of the junction unmatched. The CDR3 reads CASSSPGQGSYGYTF. The CDR3 DNA follows: TGTGCCAGCAGTTCACCGGGACAGGGTTCCTATGGCTACACCTTC.

The gene calls are TRBV6-1 and TRBJ2-7; a weak D match, TRBD2 (6 bases). V lost 3 bases, J lost 0 bases, and 12 bases lay in between. From germline, CDR1 is MNHNS and CDR2 SASEGT. The CDR3 length is 15 residues. The DNA for the CDR3 is TGTGCCAGCAGTGATTCTCGGGGAGGCTCCTACGAGCAGTACTTC. It is translated as CASSDSRGGSYEQYF.

The rearrangement uses TRBV6-6 and TRBJ2-1; 8 bases align to TRBD2. V trimming: 8 bases; J trimming: 10 bases; junction bases outside the gene matches: 10. The CDR3 has 13 amino acids. Per the germline V gene, CDR1 is MNHNY and CDR2 is SVGAGI (reference sequence). The CDR3: CASFYAGGGEQFF. The CDR3 nucleotides read TGTGCCAGCTTCTACGCGGGGGGAGGCGAGCAGTTCTTC.

V is TRBV5-1 and J is TRBJ2-7, with 10 positions matching TRBD2. There are 13 residues in the CDR3. The ends lost 3 bases at V and 5 bases at J; junction bases unmatched: 2. The germline CDR1 and CDR2 sequences are SGHRS and YFSETQ. The CDR3 DNA follows: TGCGCCAGCAGCTCCCTAGCGGGAGACGAGCAGTACTTC. Amino acids: CASSSLAGDEQYF.

This clone was observed a single time. The chain employs TRBV2 and TRBJ1-2; 10 positions match TRBD1. The CDR3 sequence is 12 residues long. V lost 9 bases and J lost 8; bases outside the gene matches: 6. CDR1 SNHLY and CDR2 FYNNEI come from the germline V gene. The CDR3 reads CAREGQGGGYTF. In DNA form, the CDR3 reads TGTGCCAGAGAAGGACAGGGGGGCGGCTACACCTTC.

This clone was counted only a few times. The V call is TRBV11-3, the J call TRBJ2-5, with unresolved D. The CDR3 extends over 14 amino acids. Germline V gene lookup returns CDR1 SGHNT and CDR2 YENEEA. Trimming took off 5 bases at V and 7 bases at J, with 17 bases between the two ends. This chain's CDR3 is CASSPERGVGTQYF. The CDR3 bases are TGTGCCAGCAGCCCCGAGCGCGGCGTCGGGACCCAGTACTTC.

The chain uses TRBV29-1 and TRBJ2-5, with D possibly TRBD2 on 5 matching bases. Germline V gene sequence: CDR1 SQVTM, CDR2 ANQGSEA. CDR3 length equals 12 residues. The ends were cut back, 4 bases at V and 5 bases at J, with 11 bases in the middle. CDR3 protein: CSVGLSGETQYF. CDR3 sequence (DNA): TGCAGCGTTGGGCTGAGCGGTGAGACCCAGTACTTC.

The rearrangement uses TRBV2 and TRBJ1-2; TRBD1 matches 7 bases. The V gene's germline CDR1 is SNHLY and CDR2 FYNNEI. This CDR3 spans 13 amino acids. After removal of 6 bases from V and 3 bases from J, the junction contained 4 bases not matched to a gene. In DNA form, the CDR3 reads TGTGCCAGCAGAGCCGACAGGGACTATGGCTACACCTTC. It is translated as CASRADRDYGYTF.

V gene TRBV12-5 combines with J gene TRBJ2-7; 8 bases align to TRBD2. CDR3 length: 14 residues. Germline CDR1 LGHNT, CDR2 FRNRAP. V shed 6 bases and J 3 bases; nucleotides not matched to a gene: 7. The CDR3: CASGVTSGYYEQYF. Here the CDR3 DNA reads TGTGCTAGTGGGGTCACTAGCGGATACTACGAGCAGTACTTC.

This clone was observed a single time. The V gene is TRBV6-5, the J gene TRBJ2-2, with a possible D match to TRBD1 (6 bases). This CDR3 has 14 amino acids. Per germline, CDR1 MNHEY and CDR2 SVGAGI. Trimming pared 6 bases from V and 3 bases from J, leaving 11 bases between. The CDR3 protein is CASRTGWDTGELFF. DNA of the CDR3: TGTGCCAGCAGAACAGGGTGGGACACCGGGGAGCTGTTTTTT.

V usage is TRBV28 and J usage is TRBJ1-1, with 7 nucleotides matching TRBD1. The CDR3 is 14 amino acids. The germline V gene has CDR1 MDHEN and CDR2 SYDVKM. The V gene end was trimmed by 6 bases and the J gene end by 5 bases; junction bases not matched to a gene: 9. The CDR3 region is CASRQGTVGTEAFF. CDR3 DNA sequence: TGTGCCAGCAGACAAGGGACAGTGGGAACTGAAGCTTTCTTT. Variable domain in full (rest from reference TRBV28 and TRBJ1-1): DVKVTQSSRYLVKRTGEKVFLECVQDMDHENMFWYRQDPGLGLRLIYFSYDVKMKEKGDIPEGYSVSREKKERFSLILESASTNQTSMYLCASRQGTVGTEAFFGQGTRLTVV.

The chain carries TRBV15 and TRBJ2-6; TRBD1 matches 7 bases. V lost 1 base to trimming and J lost 3 bases; unmatched junction nucleotides: 6. The CDR3 has 17 residues. Germline V gene data show CDR1 as LNHNV and CDR2 as YYDKDF (reference sequence). The CDR3 loop is CATSRGQGRGGANVLTF. The CDR3 DNA reads as TGTGCCACCAGCAGAGGACAGGGACGAGGTGGGGCCAACGTCCTGACTTTC.

Only one count was recorded for this clone. The chain uses TRBV2 and TRBJ1-5; 9 bases align to TRBD1. The CDR3 contains 15 residues. Losses at the gene ends were 3 bases for V and 2 bases for J; bases not matched to a gene: 2. Germline V gene sequence: CDR1 SNHLY, CDR2 FYNNEI. In DNA form, the CDR3 reads TGTGCCAGCAGTGATAGGACAGGGGGCAATCAGCCCCAGCATTTT. Its translation is CASSDRTGGNQPQHF.

The chain combines TRBV28 with TRBJ1-5; weak D call: TRBD1 (5 bases). Germline V gene sequence: CDR1 MDHEN, CDR2 SYDVKM. The CDR3 runs 17 residues. The V gene lost 6 bases and the J gene lost 5 bases, with 23 bases spanning the gap. The CDR3 spells CASRLMAGWNADQPQHF. The CDR3 region has the DNA TGTGCCAGCAGGCTAATGGCAGGGTGGAACGCCGATCAGCCCCAGCATTTT. The full variable domain, completed using reference TRBV28 and TRBJ1-5, is DVKVTQSSRYLVKRTGEKVFLECVQDMDHENMFWYRQDPGLGLRLIYFSYDVKMKEKGDIPEGYSVSREKKERFSLILESASTNQTSMYLCASRLMAGWNADQPQHFGDGTRLSIL.

The rearrangement joins TRBV28 to TRBJ2-1; a possible D gene is TRBD2 (6 bases). Trimming removed 5 bases at V and 9 bases at J, with 8 bases between. CDR1 and CDR2 (germline): MDHEN, SYDVKM. The CDR3 consists of 11 residues. The CDR3 reads CASSGGIEQFF. DNA for the CDR3: TGTGCCAGCAGTGGAGGGATTGAGCAGTTCTTC.

This clone was observed a single time. The chain couples TRBV5-1 to TRBJ2-3; D is possibly TRBD2 (5 bases). Per germline, CDR1 SGHRS and CDR2 YFSETQ. CDR3 size: 13 residues. V dropped 1 base and J dropped 7 bases, with 10 bases sitting between them. CDR3 amino acids: CASSLQAGNTQYF. In DNA form, the CDR3 reads TGCGCCAGCAGCTTGCAGGCGGGCAATACGCAGTATTTT.

The genes are TRBV6-1 and TRBJ2-1; tentative D call: TRBD2 (5 bases). The CDR3 totals 14 residues. CDR1 and CDR2 from the germline V gene are MNHNS and SASEGT. Trimming shortened V by 8 bases and J by 0 bases, and 11 bases separated the two germline ends. The CDR3 bases are TGTGCCAGCGCCCGGGGAGACTCCTACAATGAGCAGTTCTTC. It specifies CASARGDSYNEQFF.

In this sample, this clone turned up a few times. V usage is TRBV2 and J usage is TRBJ1-3; D remains unclear. Germline V gene data show CDR1 as SNHLY and CDR2 as FYNNEI. The CDR3 has 14 residues. V lost 2 bases and J 0 bases, leaving 5 bases between the germline ends. The CDR3 region is CASSEPRSGNTIYF. In DNA form, the CDR3 reads TGTGCCAGCAGTGAACCGCGCTCTGGAAACACCATATATTTT.

J is TRBJ2-7 and V is TRBV6-5, with D unclear. Trimming pared 6 bases from V and 5 bases from J, leaving 8 bases between. Germline V gene lookup returns CDR1 MNHEY and CDR2 SVGAGI. The CDR3 is 11 residues long. In nucleotides, the CDR3 is TGTGCCAGCAGCCGGTCCGACGAGCAGTACTTC. This translates into CASSRSDEQYF.

The V call is TRBV27, the J call TRBJ2-7; a weak D match, TRBD1 (5 bases). V was shortened by 3 bases and J by 0 bases, with 6 bases between the two germline ends. Germline loops: CDR1 MNHEY, CDR2 SMNVEV (reference sequence). The CDR3 length is 13 residues. The CDR3 sequence: CASSFGHSYEQYF. CDR3 in DNA: TGTGCCAGCAGTTTCGGACACTCCTACGAGCAGTACTTC.

V is TRBV7-9 and J is TRBJ2-7; the D is unclear. V shed 4 bases and J shed 1 base, with 11 bases lying between them. This CDR3 is 14 amino acids long. Germline V gives CDR1 SEHNR, CDR2 FQNEAQ (reference sequence). The CDR3, as DNA: TGTGCCAGCAGCTCCCCTTATACATCCTACGAGCAGTACTTC. Translation gives CASSSPYTSYEQYF.

The V and J genes are TRBV30 and TRBJ2-3, with 14 bases aligning to TRBD2. Germline values: CDR1 GTSNPN, CDR2 SVGIG (reference sequence). V shed 8 bases, J shed 3 bases, and the junction held 10 bases outside the gene matches. This CDR3 spans 16 amino acids. The CDR3 DNA sequence: TGTGCCAATTCCCCGGGACTAGCGGGAGATACAGATACGCAGTATTTT. Protein sequence: CANSPGLAGDTDTQYF.